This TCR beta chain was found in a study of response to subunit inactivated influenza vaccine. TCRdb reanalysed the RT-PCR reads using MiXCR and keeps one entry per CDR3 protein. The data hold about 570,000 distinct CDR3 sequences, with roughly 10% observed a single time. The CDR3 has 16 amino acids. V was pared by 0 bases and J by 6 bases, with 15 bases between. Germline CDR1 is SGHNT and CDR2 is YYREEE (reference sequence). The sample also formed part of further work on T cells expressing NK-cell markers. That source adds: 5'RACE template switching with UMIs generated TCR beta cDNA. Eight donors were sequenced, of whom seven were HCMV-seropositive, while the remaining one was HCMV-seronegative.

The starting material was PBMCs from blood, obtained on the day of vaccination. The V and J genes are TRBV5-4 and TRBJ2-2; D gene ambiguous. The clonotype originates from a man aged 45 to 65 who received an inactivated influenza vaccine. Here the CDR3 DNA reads TGTGCCAGCAGCTTGGATTCGGGCCCCCGCCCCGGGGAGCTGTTTTTT. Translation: CASSLDSGPRPGELFF.